Listed below are T cell receptor beta chains from one sample, sequenced in a study of T cell changes during pregnancy in multiple sclerosis. The protocol was immunoSEQ multiplex PCR, while the TCRdb copy is restricted to in-frame clones and leaves out a portion. The sample carries more than 70,000 clones, 91% recorded once. Sequenced material: peripheral blood, taken after pregnancy. The receptors were sampled from a female donor in good health, enrolled as a control in a pregnancy study. CDR3s include the opening cysteine and the closing phenylalanine or tryptophan. A D gene is named only where the DNA matches it firmly. Size tells how often a clone was seen (once, few, many) or the class of an expanded clone, and some rows leave it out.

>.|.|TRBJ1-1|TRBV5-1
TGCGCCAGCATCTCGGGCACTGAAGCTTTCTTT
CASISGTEAFF
>TRBD1|.|TRBJ1-4|TRBV7-2
TGTGCCAGCAGCCCCAACAGGGGGCGCGTTGAAAAACTGTTTTTT
CASSPNRGRVEKLFF
>TRBD1|.|TRBJ1-4|TRBV4-2
TGTGCCAGCAGCCAAGTCCCCCCCGGACAGGGGGATGAAAAACTGTTTTTT
CASSQVPPGQGDEKLFF
>.|.|TRBJ2-3|TRBV7-3
TGTGCCAGCAGCTTGTCAGGGATGGGCACAGATACGCAGTATTTT
CASSLSGMGTDTQYF
>.|.|TRBJ2-1|TRBV28
TGTGCCAGCAGTTTCCCCAGCAAGCTAGGCAATGAGCAGTTCTTC
CASSFPSKLGNEQFF
>TRBD2|.|TRBJ2-3|TRBV25-1
TGTGCCAGCAGTGAAGTAGCGGGGGGCACAGATACGCAGTATTTT
CASSEVAGGTDTQYF
>TRBD1|.|TRBJ1-5|TRBV4-2
TGTGCCAGCAGCCAAGACCCGACAGGGGTTCAGCCCCAGCATTTT
CASSQDPTGVQPQHF
>.|.|TRBJ2-1|TRBV5-1
TGCGCCAGCAGCTTCCGCCTAGAGGATGAGCAGTTCTTC
CASSFRLEDEQFF
>.|.|TRBJ1-2|TRBV28
TGTGCCAGCAGTTTGGAAGGGGACTACACCTTC
CASSLEGDYTF
>.|.|TRBJ1-2|TRBV6-6
TGTGCCAGCAGTTACGTGGGGAGCTATGGCTACACCTTC
CASSYVGSYGYTF
>.|.|TRBJ2-5|TRBV6-5
TGTGCCAGCAGTTACTCCTCAGTACGCTCTCAAGAGACCCAGTACTTC
CASSYSSVRSQETQYF
>TRBD2|.|TRBJ2-2|TRBV6-5
TGTGCCAGCAGTTACTCCGGGGGGGCCACCGGGGAGCTGTTTTTT
CASSYSGGATGELFF
>.|.|TRBJ1-6|TRBV6-5
TGTGCCAGCAGAGGAGAGGTAGGATCACCCCTCCACTTT
CASRGEVGSPLHF
>.|.|TRBJ2-1|TRBV4-2
TGTGCCAGCAGCCATCCTACAGGGTTCTCCTACAATGAGCAGTTCTTC
CASSHPTGFSYNEQFF
>.|.|TRBJ2-7|TRBV7-2
TGTGCCAGCAGCCGGAGGTCGGTTGGCTCCTACGAGCAGTACTTC
CASSRRSVGSYEQYF
>TRBD2|.|TRBJ2-1|TRBV2
TGTGCCAGCACCGAAAGCGGGGGTACCTACAATGAGCAGTTCTTC
CASTESGGTYNEQFF
>TRBD2|.|TRBJ2-2|TRBV28
TGTGCCAGCAGCCTCGGACTAGCGGGGGACGCGAACACCGGGGAGCTGTTTTTT
CASSLGLAGDANTGELFF
>.|once|TRBJ1-1|TRBV28
TGTGCCAGCCAGTCGCAGGGATGGAACACTGAAGCTTTCTTT
CASQSQGWNTEAFF
>TRBD2|.|TRBJ2-1|TRBV13
TGTGCCAGCAGCCCCTTACCGCGGGGGGGCATCAATGAGCAGTTCTTC
CASSPLPRGGINEQFF
>.|.|TRBJ2-7|TRBV30
TGTGCCTGGAATGGGTGGGGCGCCTCCTACGAGCAGTACTTC
CAWNGWGASYEQYF
>.|.|TRBJ1-6|TRBV4-1
TGCGCCAGCAGCCAATCTGTTCAGGGGAATTCACCCCTCCACTTT
CASSQSVQGNSPLHF
>TRBD2|.|TRBJ2-2|TRBV19
TGTGCCAGTATGGGGGGGAACGCCGGGGAGCTGTTTTTT
CASMGGNAGELFF
>.|.|TRBJ1-2|TRBV6-6
TGTGCCAGCAGTTACTCGAATGCAGGGCCCAACTATGGCTACACCTTC
CASSYSNAGPNYGYTF
>.|.|TRBJ2-7|TRBV5-4
TGTGCCAGCAGCTCGCTATTCAGGGAAAATAACGTGCAGTACTTC
CASSSLFRENNVQYF
>.|.|TRBJ1-4|TRBV28
TGTGCCACCCGGACAGACGGGAATGAAAAACTGTTTTTT
CATRTDGNEKLFF
>TRBD1|.|TRBJ2-3|TRBV27
TGTGCCAGCAGCACGGGGACAGTCACAGATACGCAGTATTTT
CASSTGTVTDTQYF
>.|.|TRBJ1-4|TRBV4-1
TGCGCCAGCAGCCAAGATGGCGGGGGGAGTAATGAAAAACTGTTTTTT
CASSQDGGGSNEKLFF
>TRBD1|.|TRBJ1-2|TRBV7-2
TGTGCCAGCAGCTACCAGGACAGGGCAGCTAACTATGGCTACACCTTC
CASSYQDRAANYGYTF
>TRBD1|.|TRBJ2-7|TRBV11-3
TGTGCCAGCAGCCGGGGACAGGGGGTTACCTACGAGCAGTACTTC
CASSRGQGVTYEQYF
>TRBD1|.|TRBJ1-2|TRBV7-9
TGTGCCAGCAGTCTTCGGACAGGGGGTGTCTATGGCTACACCTTC
CASSLRTGGVYGYTF
>.|once|TRBJ2-3|TRBV4-3
TGCGCCAGCAGCCAGGGCGGCGGGCTCGCAGATACGCAGTATTTT
CASSQGGGLADTQYF
>.|.|TRBJ2-5|TRBV7-2
TGTGCCAGCAGCTTAGGGCCAGGGGAGGGGACCCAGTACTTC
CASSLGPGEGTQYF
>.|.|TRBJ1-1|TRBV7-2
TGTGCCAGCAGCCGCCCGAGTGAAGCTTTCTTT
CASSRPSEAFF
>.|.|TRBJ2-5|TRBV7-3
TGTGCCAGCAGCTCCGCGGGGCAAACCGGAGAGACCCAGTACTTC
CASSSAGQTGETQYF
>.|.|TRBJ1-4|TRBV5-1
TGCGCCAGCAGGCCCACGGGGTCGGGTGAAAAACTGTTTTTT
CASRPTGSGEKLFF
>TRBD1|.|TRBJ2-7|TRBV9
TGTGCCAGCACCGGGGACAGGAGTTCCTACGAGCAGTACTTC
CASTGDRSSYEQYF
>TRBD1|.|TRBJ2-6|TRBV19
TGTGCCAGTCACCAGGGGGCGCCCGGGGCCAACGTCCTGACTTTC
CASHQGAPGANVLTF
>.|.|TRBJ1-3|TRBV5-1
TGCGCCAGCAGCCCCCGCGGGGGTGCCTCTGGAAACACCATATATTTT
CASSPRGGASGNTIYF
>.|.|TRBJ1-3|TRBV7-3
TGTGCCAGCAGCTTAGAAGGAGGAGGAAACACCATATATTTT
CASSLEGGGNTIYF
>TRBD1|.|TRBJ2-7|TRBV7-9
TGTGCCAGCAGCCCGAATACAGGGGGCCCTTCCTACGAGCAGTACTTC
CASSPNTGGPSYEQYF
>.|.|TRBJ2-7|TRBV6-6
TGTGCCAGCAGTTCCCGGAGCTACGAGCAGTACTTC
CASSSRSYEQYF
>.|.|TRBJ1-1|TRBV5-3
TGTGCCAGAAGCTTGGCGTCGGGCCCCCGGGGGGACACTGAAGCTTTCTTT
CARSLASGPRGDTEAFF
>.|.|TRBJ1-2|TRBV9
TGTGCCAGCAGCGTAGACAGGGAGTACACCTTC
CASSVDREYTF
>TRBD1|.|TRBJ1-2|TRBV28
TGTGCCAGCAGTCGCACAGGGGGCTACACATTCCGACCTAGCTATGGCTACACCTTC
CASSRTGGYTFRPSYGYTF
>TRBD1|.|TRBJ1-6|TRBV10-3
TGTGCCATCAGTGAGTTCCGGGACAGGGGTAATTCACCCCTCCACTTT
CAISEFRDRGNSPLHF
>TRBD2|.|TRBJ2-3|TRBV19
TGTGCCAGCCTTCGGACTAGCGGGGGGCCCATAAGCACAGATACGCAGTATTTT
CASLRTSGGPISTDTQYF
>.|.|TRBJ1-1|TRBV6-1
TGTGCCAGCAGGGCCGGTGGGGGCTCTGAAGCTTTCTTT
CASRAGGGSEAFF
>.|once|TRBJ2-7|TRBV29-1
TGCAGCGTTTTCGCTGCGGGACGATCCTACGAGCAGTACTTC
CSVFAAGRSYEQYF
>.|.|TRBJ2-1|TRBV6-1
TGTGCCAGCACCATCGGGGTCCCTACAAACGAGCAGTTCTTC
CASTIGVPTNEQFF
>.|once|TRBJ1-3|TRBV6-1
TGTGCCAGCAGTGAATTGGGGAGAGGAAACACCATATATTTT
CASSELGRGNTIYF
>.|.|TRBJ1-6|TRBV28
TGTGCCAGCAGTTTACCAACACGGGGGAATTCACCCCTCCACTTT
CASSLPTRGNSPLHF
>TRBD1|once|TRBJ2-5|TRBV5-5
TGTGCCAGCAGGGCCGTGGGCAGGGGGCGCCAAGAGACCCAGTACTTC
CASRAVGRGRQETQYF
>TRBD1|.|TRBJ1-5|TRBV7-9
TGTGCCAGCAGCTCGGACAGGGGGCACAATCAGCCCCAGCATTTT
CASSSDRGHNQPQHF
>TRBD1|once|TRBJ2-3|TRBV19
TGTGCCAGTAGCCGACAGGGCGTCACAGATACGCAGTATTTT
CASSRQGVTDTQYF